Each of the 24 T cell receptor beta chains below was sequenced from the same sample in a study of Ad26.COV2.S vaccination and SARS-CoV-2 variants. Using immunoSEQ multiplex PCR, the repertoire was profiled, and TCRdb retains in-frame clones only, with some absent. The sample carries around 170,000 clones, around 85% recorded once. The sequenced sample was peripheral blood, obtained after recovery from COVID-19. All receptors derive from a human donor who had recovered from COVID-19.

The V gene is TRBV12-3 or TRBV12-4, the J gene TRBJ1-1; D is uncertain. Trimming pared 5 bases from V and 4 bases from J, leaving 11 bases between. This CDR3 has 13 amino acids. The CDR3 protein is CASSINTITEAFF. DNA of the CDR3: TGTGCCAGCAGTATCAACACAATCACTGAAGCTTTCTTT.

This chain links TRBV5-5 with TRBJ2-7; TRBD1 matches at 7 bases. Germline CDR1 and CDR2: SGHKS and YYEKEE (reference sequence). V shed 3 bases and J 3 bases; nucleotides not matched to a gene: 3. The CDR3 is made up of 13 amino acids. The CDR3 reads CASSSGQSYEQYF. In DNA form, the CDR3 reads TGTGCCAGCAGCTCGGGACAGAGCTACGAGCAGTACTTC. Full variable domain (rest looked up from reference TRBV5-5 and TRBJ2-7): DAGVTQSPTHLIKTRGQQVTLRCSPISGHKSVSWYQQVLGQGPQFIFQYYEKEERGRGNFPDRFSARQFPNYSSELNVNALLLGDSALYLCASSSGQSYEQYFGPGTRLTVT.

The chain uses TRBV27 and TRBJ2-5; 10 bases line up with TRBD2. The length of the CDR3 is 17 residues. Germline V gives CDR1 MNHEY, CDR2 SMNVEV (reference sequence). Germline trimming cut 4 bases from V and 2 bases from J; bases unmatched to any gene: 10. The CDR3 DNA is TGTGCCAGCAGTTCTCGGACTAGCGGACCCGTTCAAGAGACCCAGTACTTC. Translated, it gives CASSSRTSGPVQETQYF.

The V gene is TRBV18, the J gene TRBJ2-3, with 9 bases matching TRBD1. The CDR3 is 15 residues long. From germline, CDR1 is KGHSH and CDR2 LQKENI. Trimming at V came to 3 bases and at J to 3 bases, leaving 4 bases not matched to a gene. CDR3 region: CASSPGTGLTDTQYF. The CDR3 DNA follows: TGTGCCAGCTCACCCGGGACAGGGCTGACAGATACGCAGTATTTT.

The gene calls are TRBV9 and TRBJ2-7; TRBD1 agrees at 9 bases. Germline-derived CDR1 and CDR2 are SGDLS and YYNGEE. The junction had 2 bases not matched to a gene; V was cut back by 0 bases and J by 1 base. The length of the CDR3 is 15 residues. The CDR3 protein is CASSVAGTGSYEQYF. Written as DNA, the CDR3 is TGTGCCAGCAGCGTAGCCGGGACAGGGTCCTACGAGCAGTACTTC.

The V call is TRBV4-1, the J call TRBJ1-1; D might be TRBD1 (5 bases). This CDR3 contains 15 residues. Germline V lookup: CDR1 MGHRA, CDR2 YSYEKL. V was shortened by 3 bases and J by 0 bases, with 11 bases between the two germline ends. The CDR3 sequence is CASSHPVGVNTEAFF. CDR3 in DNA: TGCGCCAGCAGCCATCCCGTGGGGGTGAACACTGAAGCTTTCTTT.

There are a few counts of this clone. This sample also contains other DNA sequences that code for the same CDR3. CDR3 bases: TGTGCCATCAGTGAGTCAGGCTACGAGCAGTACTTC. Translating it yields CAISESGYEQYF. The rearrangement links TRBV10-3 to TRBJ2-7; D gene ambiguous. The germline V and J ends were trimmed by 0 bases and 3 bases, with 3 bases remaining between them. Per germline, CDR1 ENHRY and CDR2 SYGVKD. The length of the CDR3 is 12 residues.

The CDR3 spells CASRGTRGSSEQYF. CDR3 DNA sequence: TGTGCCAGCAGGGGGACTAGGGGGTCTTCCGAGCAGTACTTC. The V and J genes are TRBV6-5 and TRBJ2-7; TRBD2 matches 8 bases. The CDR3 is 14 residues long. After removal of 6 bases from V and 6 bases from J, the junction contained 10 bases not matched to a gene. From germline, CDR1 is MNHEY and CDR2 SVGAGI.

The chain has TRBV29-1 and TRBJ1-1; D not resolved. This CDR3 has 12 amino acids. Germline CDR1 SQVTM, CDR2 ANQGSEA. V was shortened by 7 bases and J by 0 bases, with 9 bases between the two germline ends. The CDR3 DNA follows: TGCAGCGCCAAGACCATGAACACTGAAGCTTTCTTT. It translates to CSAKTMNTEAFF. The full variable domain, rest sourced from reference TRBV29-1 and TRBJ1-1, is SAVISQKPSRDICQRGTSLTIQCQVDSQVTMMFWYRQQPGQSLTLIATANQGSEATYESGFVIDKFPISRPNLTFSTLTVSNMSPEDSSIYLCSAKTMNTEAFFGQGTRLTVV.

CDR3 coding DNA: TGTGCCAGCTCCCGCGAATACAACAATCAGCCCCAGCATTTT. This gives the protein CASSREYNNQPQHF. The rearrangement links TRBV18 to TRBJ1-5, with D unclear. The ends were cut back, 6 bases at V and 3 bases at J, with 12 bases in the middle. The CDR3 length is 14 residues. CDR1 is KGHSH, CDR2 LQKENI, per germline.

This chain links TRBV5-6 with TRBJ1-1; no firm D call. V gave up 4 bases and J gave up 1 base, with 14 bases separating them. CDR1 SGHDT and CDR2 YYEEEE come from the germline V gene. This CDR3 region has 15 residues. The CDR3 nucleotides are TGTGCCAGCAGCCAACGGGTCACAGCGAACACTGAAGCTTTCTTT. As protein: CASSQRVTANTEAFF.

J is TRBJ2-3 and V is TRBV6-1; D is undetermined. The CDR3 is 18 residues long. With 1 base removed from V and 0 bases from J, the gap between germline ends came to 17 bases. Germline V lookup: CDR1 MNHNS, CDR2 SASEGT. Here the CDR3 DNA reads TGTGCCAGCAGTGAAGGAATCTGGCGGCTACTTAGCACAGATACGCAGTATTTT. Its translation: CASSEGIWRLLSTDTQYF.

This clone was picked up one time. The rearrangement joins TRBV9 to TRBJ2-5; the D is unclear. The CDR3 sequence is 11 residues long. V shed 0 bases and J shed 6 bases, with 3 bases lying between them. CDR1 and CDR2 from the germline V gene are SGDLS and YYNGEE. Here the CDR3 DNA reads TGTGCCAGCAGCGTAGGACAGACCCAGTACTTC. Its protein product is CASSVGQTQYF.

As to this clone: Other nucleotide sequences from this sample produce the same CDR3. The chain joins TRBV5-4 to TRBJ2-2, with 8 bases that match TRBD2. Germline assignment: CDR1 SGHNT and CDR2 YYREEE (reference sequence). The CDR3 spans 15 residues. V was pared by 0 bases and J by 5 bases, with 3 bases of the junction left unmatched. The CDR3 bases are TGTGCCAGCAGCTTGGTACTAGCGGAGACCGGGGAGCTGTTTTTT. This encodes CASSLVLAETGELFF. The whole variable domain, filled in from reference TRBV5-4 and TRBJ2-2, reads ETGVTQSPTHLIKTRGQQVTLRCSSQSGHNTVSWYQQALGQGPQFIFQYYREEENGRGNFPPRFSGLQFPNYSSELNVNALELDDSALYLCASSLVLAETGELFFGEGSRLTVL.

This chain uses TRBV5-1 with TRBJ1-1; unclear D gene. The CDR3 loop spans 15 amino acids. Trimming took off 4 bases at V and 0 bases at J, with 13 bases between the two ends. Germline V gives CDR1 SGHRS, CDR2 YFSETQ. The CDR3 here is CASSPKEEMNTEAFF. CDR3 coding DNA: TGCGCCAGCAGCCCGAAGGAGGAAATGAACACTGAAGCTTTCTTT.

This chain links TRBV27 with TRBJ1-5, with D perhaps TRBD1 (6 bases). Germline CDR1 and CDR2: MNHEY and SMNVEV (reference sequence). CDR3 length: 14 residues. Trimming cost V 6 bases and J 6 bases, with 15 bases left between them. The DNA for the CDR3 is TGTGCCAGCAGGGGGGCAGGGGTAGGTCAGCCCCAGCATTTT. Amino acids: CASRGAGVGQPQHF.

V and J are TRBV19 and TRBJ1-4; D is ambiguous. With 7 bases removed from V and 4 bases from J, the gap between germline ends came to 7 bases. Germline loops: CDR1 LNHDA, CDR2 SQIVND (reference sequence). The CDR3 covers 12 residues. The CDR3 nucleotides read TGTGCCAGTAACCGGGTTAATGAAAAACTGTTTTTT. This encodes CASNRVNEKLFF.

The chain recombines TRBV3-1 (or the pseudogene TRBV3-2) with TRBJ1-5; unclear D gene. The CDR3 has 13 amino acids. V was cut by 4 bases and J by 13 bases, with 17 bases left in between. Germline-derived CDR1 and CDR2 are LGHDT and YNNKEL (reference sequence). The CDR3 DNA sequence: TGTGCCAGCAGCCCCCATCTAGCCGGGCCGCAGCATTTT. It specifies CASSPHLAGPQHF.

This chain uses TRBV7-7 with TRBJ2-1; D is ambiguous. The CDR3 runs 14 residues. Germline V lookup: CDR1 SSHAT, CDR2 FNYEAQ (reference sequence). V lost 1 base and J lost 5, with 9 bases in between. The CDR3 loop is CASSLDDTNNEQFF. The CDR3 DNA reads TGTGCCAGCAGCTTAGATGACACCAACAATGAGCAGTTCTTC.

V usage is TRBV3-1 (or the pseudogene TRBV3-2) and J usage is TRBJ2-1; 10 nucleotides align to TRBD2. Germline V lookup: CDR1 LGHDT, CDR2 YNNKEL (reference sequence). J lost 4 bases, V lost 0 bases, and 3 bases had no gene match. The CDR3 length is 16 residues. The CDR3 nucleotides are TGTGCCAGCAGCCAAGATGCACTAGCGGGATACAATGAGCAGTTCTTC. Encoded protein: CASSQDALAGYNEQFF.

This chain links TRBV30 with TRBJ1-1; D is possibly TRBD1 (5 bases). The germline CDR1 and CDR2 sequences are GTSNPN and SVGIG (reference sequence). This CDR3 has 13 residues. With 3 bases removed from V and 0 bases from J, the gap between germline ends came to 8 bases. The CDR3 is CAWRGTLNTEAFF. The CDR3, as DNA: TGTGCCTGGAGGGGGACGTTGAACACTGAAGCTTTCTTT.

The chain has TRBV5-1 and TRBJ1-1; no clear D gene. Germline V gene lookup returns CDR1 SGHRS and CDR2 YFSETQ. V lost 4 bases, J lost 6 bases, and 13 bases lay in between. CDR3 length: 13 amino acids. CDR3 protein: CASSIAGNAEAFF. As DNA, the CDR3 is TGCGCCAGCAGCATAGCAGGCAACGCTGAAGCTTTCTTT.

About this clone: Additional DNA sequences in this sample encode the identical CDR3. V is TRBV5-1 and J is TRBJ1-2; 8 nucleotides match TRBD1. From germline, CDR1 is SGHRS and CDR2 YFSETQ. The CDR3 is 14 residues long. The ends lost 0 bases at V and 2 bases at J; junction bases unmatched: 0. CDR3 sequence: CASSLGQGNYGYTF. Here the CDR3 DNA reads TGCGCCAGCAGCTTGGGACAGGGGAACTATGGCTACACCTTC. Full variable domain (rest looked up from reference TRBV5-1 and TRBJ1-2): KAGVTQTPRYLIKTRGQQVTLSCSPISGHRSVSWYQQTPGQGLQFLFEYFSETQRNKGNFPGRFSGRQFSNSRSEMNVSTLELGDSALYLCASSLGQGNYGYTFGSGTRLTVV.

J is TRBJ2-1 and V is TRBV4-1; TRBD2 aligns across 11 bases. The CDR3 sequence is 16 residues long. With 0 bases clipped from V and 5 bases from J, the junction kept 3 bases outside the gene matches. Germline CDR1 is MGHRA and CDR2 is YSYEKL. CDR3 in DNA: TGCGCCAGCAGCCAAGAACAACTAGCGGGGGACAATGAGCAGTTCTTC. It encodes CASSQEQLAGDNEQFF.